The clone carrying this T cell receptor beta chain came up many times. The data were obtained in a study of Graves' ophthalmopathy and Graves' hyperthyroidism. The authors isolated PBMCs from 8 to 10 ml of fresh peripheral blood. RNA transcripts were the source from which TCR beta CDR3 regions were amplified. RT-PCR in the first round used HTBI primers; a second-round multiplex PCR followed. TCRdb reprocessed the multiplex PCR reads with MiXCR, giving one entry per CDR3 protein. The sample holds hundreds of thousands of distinct CDR3 sequences, over 13% seen once. V was trimmed by 1 base and J by 6 bases, leaving 9 bases between them. CDR3 size: 13 residues. The germline gives CDR1 MNHEY, CDR2 SVGAGI.

Sequencing was done on a sample of blood. The genes are TRBV6-5 and TRBJ2-5; D is unclear. The sequence was collected from a woman between 25 and 40 years old with Graves' ophthalmopathy. CDR3 in DNA: TGTGCCAGCAGTTACTGGGGTGGACAGACCCAGTACTTC. Translated, it gives CASSYWGGQTQYF.